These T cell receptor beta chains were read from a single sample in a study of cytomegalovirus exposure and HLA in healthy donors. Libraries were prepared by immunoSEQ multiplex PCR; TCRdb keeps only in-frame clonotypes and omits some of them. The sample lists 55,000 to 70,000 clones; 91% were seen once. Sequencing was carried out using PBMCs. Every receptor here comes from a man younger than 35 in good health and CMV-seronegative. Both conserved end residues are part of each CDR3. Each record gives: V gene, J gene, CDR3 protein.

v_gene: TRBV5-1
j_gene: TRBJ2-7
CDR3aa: CASSEETGHYEQYF

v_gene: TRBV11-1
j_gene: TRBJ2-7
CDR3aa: CASSYRGYEQYF

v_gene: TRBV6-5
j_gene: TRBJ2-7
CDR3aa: CASKASGSEQYF

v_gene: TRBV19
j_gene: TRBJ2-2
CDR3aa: CASSTGILNTGELFF

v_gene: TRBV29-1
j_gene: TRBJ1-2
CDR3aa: CSVAIQGAYGYTF

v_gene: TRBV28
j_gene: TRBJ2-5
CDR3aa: CASSLYSTGETQYF

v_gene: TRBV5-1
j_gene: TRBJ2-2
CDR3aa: CASSLKAGGPTGELFF

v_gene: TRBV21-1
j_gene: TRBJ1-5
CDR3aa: CASSKGVFRGHQPQHF

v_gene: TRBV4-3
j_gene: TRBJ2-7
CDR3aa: CASSQDLTSGTPRIF

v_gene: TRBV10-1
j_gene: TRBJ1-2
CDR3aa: CAAPDRVDGYTF

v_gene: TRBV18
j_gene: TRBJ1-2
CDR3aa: CASSPTFDRANYGYTF

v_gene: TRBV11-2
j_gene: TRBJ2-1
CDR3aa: CASSLEVWREISPHEQFF

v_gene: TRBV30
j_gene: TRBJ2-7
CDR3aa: CAWSPGQGADEQYF

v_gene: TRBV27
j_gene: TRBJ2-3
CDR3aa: CASSPQDRVLYF

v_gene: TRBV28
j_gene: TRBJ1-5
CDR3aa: CASRYPSGLNQPQHF

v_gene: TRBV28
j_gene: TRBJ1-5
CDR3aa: CASSFRPPQQPQHF

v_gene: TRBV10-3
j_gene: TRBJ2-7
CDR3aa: CAIGSDTLHSSYEQYF

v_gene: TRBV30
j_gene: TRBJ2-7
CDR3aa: CAWSDSSYEQYF

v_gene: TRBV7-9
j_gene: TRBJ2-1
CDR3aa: CASSLVLPPVANEQFF

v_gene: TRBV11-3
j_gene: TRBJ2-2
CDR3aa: CASSLGQGDTGELFF

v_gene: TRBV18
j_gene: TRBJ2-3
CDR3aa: CASSPLTIYTDTQYF

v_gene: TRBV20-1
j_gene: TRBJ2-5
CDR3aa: CSARRETQYF

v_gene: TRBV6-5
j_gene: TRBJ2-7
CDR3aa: CASSYQGSYEQYF

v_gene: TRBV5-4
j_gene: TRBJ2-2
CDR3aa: CASSLQLAGEDGELFF

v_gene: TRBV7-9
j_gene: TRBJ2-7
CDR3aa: CASSSGGLAGEQYF

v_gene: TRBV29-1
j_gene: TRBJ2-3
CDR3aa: CSVEGASGSQTDTQYF

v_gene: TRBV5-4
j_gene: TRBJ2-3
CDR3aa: CASSLLAGGPDTQYF

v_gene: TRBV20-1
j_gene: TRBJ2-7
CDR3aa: CSADRGSGQYF

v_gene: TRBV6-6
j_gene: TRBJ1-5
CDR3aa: CASGYRGLSNQPQHF

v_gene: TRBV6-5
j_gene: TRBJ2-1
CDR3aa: CASSGLAGRREQFF

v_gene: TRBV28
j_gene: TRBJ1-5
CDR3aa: CASSPARQGVGFNQPQHF

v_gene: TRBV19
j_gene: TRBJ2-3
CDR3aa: CASSIVPTDTQYF

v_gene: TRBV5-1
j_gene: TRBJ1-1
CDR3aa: CASSLEGTENTEAFF